These T cell receptor beta chains were read from a single sample in a study of T cell responses to AZD1222 COVID-19 vaccine. Only in-frame clones appear in the TCRdb table, and some are missing; sequencing was by immunoSEQ multiplex PCR. In the table there are under 300,000 clones, 90% to 95% of which are singletons. Specimen: peripheral blood, collected on day 0 of AZD1222 vaccination. The source of these receptors is an adult in good health. The CDR3 runs from the conserved cysteine through the conserved F or W. D genes are given only for firm matches. The listing skips clone size in some rows; elsewhere it reads once, few, many or a size class.

TRBV7-8,-,TRBJ2-7,-,TGTGCCAGCAGCTTGCCGACTGGGCCACACTACGAGCAGTACTTC,CASSLPTGPHYEQYF
TRBV3-1/TRBV3-2,-,TRBJ1-1,once,TGTGCCAGCAGCCAAGCACACCGGAACACTGAAGCTTTCTTT,CASSQAHRNTEAFF
TRBV19,-,TRBJ1-5,-,TGTGCCACGACAGAAGGCAATCAGCCCCAGCATTTT,CATTEGNQPQHF
TRBV19,-,TRBJ2-7,few,TGTGCCAGTAGTAGCGGACTTCTCTACGAGCAGTACTTC,CASSSGLLYEQYF
TRBV13,-,TRBJ1-5,-,TGTGCCAGCAGCTTAGGGCCAGGGCCCAGCAATCAGCCCCAGCATTTT,CASSLGPGPSNQPQHF
TRBV20-1,-,TRBJ2-1,-,TGCAGTGCATTGGGAAATGAGCAGTTCTTC,CSALGNEQFF
TRBV19,-,TRBJ1-1,-,TGTGCCAGTAGTATTAGGGGACACCCGAACACTGAAGCTTTCTTT,CASSIRGHPNTEAFF
TRBV12-2,-,TRBJ1-6,-,TGTGCAAGTCGCTTAGCGTGGGGACTGAGAAATTCACCCCTCCACTTT,CASRLAWGLRNSPLHF
TRBV15,-,TRBJ2-2,-,TGTGCCACCAGCCGGACAGACACCGGGGAGCTGTTTTTT,CATSRTDTGELFF
TRBV19,-,TRBJ1-1,-,TGTGCCAGTAGGAAGACGGGTTCCATGAACACTGAAGCTTTCTTT,CASRKTGSMNTEAFF
TRBV18,-,TRBJ1-6,-,TGTGCCAGCTCACCAACGGGGACGGGGGGCCATACTTCACCCCTCCACTTT,CASSPTGTGGHTSPLHF
TRBV5-1,-,TRBJ1-1,-,TGCGCCAGCAGCTCCGAGACAGTAGTGACTGAAGCTTTCTTT,CASSSETVVTEAFF
TRBV10-3,-,TRBJ1-1,-,TGTGCCATCAGTGGCCAGGGAACTGAAGCTTTCTTT,CAISGQGTEAFF
TRBV9,-,TRBJ1-2,-,TGTGCCAGCACCGTAACTGCAGGAGGGTCCTATGGCTACACCTTC,CASTVTAGGSYGYTF
TRBV30,-,TRBJ1-2,-,TGTGCCTGGAGTCCTCAGGAATTCGGCTACACCTTC,CAWSPQEFGYTF
TRBV28,TRBD1,TRBJ1-6,-,TGTGCCAGCAGTTTGGCCCGGACAGGGGGTAATTCACCCCTCCACTTT,CASSLARTGGNSPLHF
TRBV5-4,TRBD1,TRBJ2-7,-,TGTGCCAGCAGCTTGGGACAGGGTCTCTACGAGCAGTACTTC,CASSLGQGLYEQYF
TRBV28,-,TRBJ2-7,-,TGTGCCAGCAGCCGACCGGGACGTTTCGAGCAGTACTTC,CASSRPGRFEQYF
TRBV3-1/TRBV3-2,-,TRBJ2-7,once,TGTGCCAGCAGCAATGGGACAAACGCCTACGAGCAGTACTTC,CASSNGTNAYEQYF
TRBV24-1,TRBD2,TRBJ2-1,-,TGTGCCACCAGTGCCATGACGGGAGGTATTTACAATGAGCAGTTCTTC,CATSAMTGGIYNEQFF